Listed below are T cell receptor beta chains from one sample, sequenced in a study of human T cells and chemical hapten exposure. MiXCR was run by TCRdb on the RACE reads, yielding one entry per CDR3 protein. The table has tens of thousands of distinct CDR3 sequences, approximately 10% seen once. The sample consisted of whole blood, taken in connection with sensitization to the hapten diphenylcyclopropenone (DPC). These receptors all come from a woman in her forties or fifties with alopecia areata. Some clones in this sample may be carry-over from other donors' samples. Both conserved end residues are part of each CDR3. Fields, in order: V gene, J gene, CDR3 protein.

>TRBV7-2|TRBJ2-3
CASSLVGLALHTDTQYF
>TRBV7-9|TRBJ2-3
CASSPETGGSTHNTQYF
>TRBV5-1|TRBJ2-3
CASSLNGVVTDTQYF
>TRBV6-5|TRBJ2-3
CASSLGLSDHSTQYF
>TRBV6-5|TRBJ1-2
CASSEDSSSPYGYTF
>TRBV6-1|TRBJ1-1
CASSLRGGSVAEAFF
>TRBV5-6|TRBJ1-5
CASSRQGRIGNQPQHF
>TRBV20-1|TRBJ2-7
CSVSGTYEQYF
>TRBV5-1|TRBJ2-2
CASSLGTGSGTGELFF
>TRBV5-1|TRBJ1-1
CASSSIGQGTEAFF
>TRBV12-3/TRBV12-4|TRBJ1-1
CASSLSGRANTEAFF
>TRBV27|TRBJ2-2
CASSFFGSSGGTNTGELFF
>TRBV28|TRBJ2-7
CASRLAGDAYEQYF
>TRBV7-2|TRBJ2-2
CASSLRGSNTGELFF
>TRBV7-8|TRBJ2-3
CASLRYGGRTDTQYF
>TRBV6-5|TRBJ2-7
CASRPSGSKYHEQYF
>TRBV7-2|TRBJ2-1
CASSSPYGSVVGEQFF
>TRBV5-1|TRBJ1-2
CASSIDGPAIGYTF
>TRBV4-1|TRBJ2-3
CASSQDHGDTQYF
>TRBV2|TRBJ1-5
CASRSQGNSNQPQHF
>TRBV29-1|TRBJ2-5
CGVAYETVRKTQYF
>TRBV12-3/TRBV12-4|TRBJ1-4
CASTTTRTGEKLFF
>TRBV3-1|TRBJ1-1
CASSLRLGKSEAFF
>TRBV29-1|TRBJ1-1
CSAIRYMNTEAFF
>TRBV3-1|TRBJ2-7
CASRQGQDYYEQYF
>TRBV12-3/TRBV12-4|TRBJ1-3
CASRQGGFNTIYF
>TRBV12-3/TRBV12-4|TRBJ1-2
CASSLSGTDANYGYTF
>TRBV5-1|TRBJ1-1
CASSNLVGTEAFF
>TRBV20-1|TRBJ2-3
CSARERGSTDTQYF
>TRBV13|TRBJ2-1
CASSPSGSSYNEQFF
>TRBV28|TRBJ1-2
CASSLLGGERDGYTF
>TRBV5-1|TRBJ2-2
CASSLGLPGQNTGELFF
>TRBV5-1|TRBJ2-3
CASSLTGPPGDTQYF
>TRBV7-9|TRBJ2-7
CASSFDTDYEQYF
>TRBV3-1|TRBJ1-2
CASSPDSTGYTF
>TRBV12-3/TRBV12-4|TRBJ2-7
CASSLALTPSYEQYF
>TRBV12-3/TRBV12-4|TRBJ2-5
CASSGAQGVETQYF
>TRBV7-8|TRBJ2-1
CASSPSAGTGINEQFF
>TRBV5-1|TRBJ1-6
CASSLISGTSNSPLHF
>TRBV6-2/TRBV6-3|TRBJ1-2
CASSLRAYEDGYTF
>TRBV5-1|TRBJ1-1
CASSFQANTEAFF
>TRBV6-5|TRBJ2-6
CASSYTGQGTIGANVLTF
>TRBV6-2/TRBV6-3|TRBJ2-3
CASRKEGVLRGDTQYF
>TRBV7-2|TRBJ2-2
CASSLEHPGLATTGELFF
>TRBV7-2|TRBJ2-3
CASSLVGGGGANGDTQYF
>TRBV4-2|TRBJ2-7
CASSQDWGGNYEQYF